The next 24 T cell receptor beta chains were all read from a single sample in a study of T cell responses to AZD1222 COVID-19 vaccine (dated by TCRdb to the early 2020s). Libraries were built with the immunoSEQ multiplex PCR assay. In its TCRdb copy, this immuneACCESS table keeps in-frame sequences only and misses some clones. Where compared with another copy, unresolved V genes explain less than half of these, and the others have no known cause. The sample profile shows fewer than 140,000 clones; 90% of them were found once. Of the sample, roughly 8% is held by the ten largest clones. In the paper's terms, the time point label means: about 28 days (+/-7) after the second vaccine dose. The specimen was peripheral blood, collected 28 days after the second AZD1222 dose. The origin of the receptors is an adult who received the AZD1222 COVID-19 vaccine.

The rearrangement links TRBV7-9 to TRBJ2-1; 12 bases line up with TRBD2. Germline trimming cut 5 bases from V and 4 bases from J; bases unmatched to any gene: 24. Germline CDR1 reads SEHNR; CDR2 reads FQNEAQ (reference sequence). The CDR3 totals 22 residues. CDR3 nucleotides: TGTGCCAGCAGCACGAGAGGGGCCCTAGGGGCTAGCGGGGGGGCCTCTTACAATGAGCAGTTCTTC. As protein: CASSTRGALGASGGASYNEQFF.

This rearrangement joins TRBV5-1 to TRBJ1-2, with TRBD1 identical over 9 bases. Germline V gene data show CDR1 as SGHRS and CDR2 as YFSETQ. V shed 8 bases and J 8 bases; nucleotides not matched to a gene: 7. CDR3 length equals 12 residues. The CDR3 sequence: CASGTGPGGYTF. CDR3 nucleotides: TGCGCCAGTGGGACAGGGCCGGGGGGCTACACCTTC.

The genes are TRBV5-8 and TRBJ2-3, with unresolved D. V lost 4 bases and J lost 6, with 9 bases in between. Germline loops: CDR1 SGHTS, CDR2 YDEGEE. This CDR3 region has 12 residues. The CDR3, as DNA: TGTGCCAGCAGCAACCGACTGGATACGCAGTATTTT. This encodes CASSNRLDTQYF.

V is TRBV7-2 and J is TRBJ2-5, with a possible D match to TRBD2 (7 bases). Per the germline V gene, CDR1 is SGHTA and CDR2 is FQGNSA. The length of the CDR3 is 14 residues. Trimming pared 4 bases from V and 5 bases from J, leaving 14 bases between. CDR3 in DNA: TGTGCCAGCAGCTCCGCGGGGGCGGGGGAGACCCAGTACTTC. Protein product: CASSSAGAGETQYF.

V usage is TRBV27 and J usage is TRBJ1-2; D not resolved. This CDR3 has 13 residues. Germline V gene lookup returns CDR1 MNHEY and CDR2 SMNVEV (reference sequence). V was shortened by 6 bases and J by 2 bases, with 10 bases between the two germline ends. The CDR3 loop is CASRTGFNYGYTF. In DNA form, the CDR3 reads TGTGCCAGCAGAACGGGATTCAACTATGGCTACACCTTC.

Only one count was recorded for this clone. CDR3 DNA sequence: TGTGCCAGCAGTTTAACAGGGGTAGATACGCAGTATTTT. It specifies CASSLTGVDTQYF. V and J are TRBV6-5 and TRBJ2-3; 7 nucleotides line up with TRBD1. The V and J ends lost 4 bases and 5 bases, in that order; junction bases with no gene match: 3. The CDR3 contains 13 residues. CDR1 is MNHEY and CDR2 is SVGAGI in the germline V gene.

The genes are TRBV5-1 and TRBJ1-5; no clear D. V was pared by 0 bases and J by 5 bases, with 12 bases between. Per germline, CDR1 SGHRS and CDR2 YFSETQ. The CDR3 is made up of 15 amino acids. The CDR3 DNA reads TGCGCCAGCAGCTTGGAACCGGGTAAGGATCAGCCCCAGCATTTT. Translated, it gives CASSLEPGKDQPQHF.

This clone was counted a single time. The CDR3 nucleotides read TGTGCCAGCAGACCCACAGGGGGGGGAGAGACCCAGTACTTC. Translated, it gives CASRPTGGGETQYF. The chain employs TRBV2 and TRBJ2-5; maybe TRBD1 (8 bases). Germline CDR1 is SNHLY and CDR2 is FYNNEI. With 6 bases removed from V and 4 bases from J, the gap between germline ends came to 15 bases. The CDR3 has 14 amino acids.

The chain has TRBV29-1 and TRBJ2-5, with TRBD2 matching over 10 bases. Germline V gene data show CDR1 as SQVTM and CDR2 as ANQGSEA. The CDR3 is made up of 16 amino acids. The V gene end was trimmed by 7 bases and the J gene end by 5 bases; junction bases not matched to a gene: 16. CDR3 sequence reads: CSASASGGRRWETQYF. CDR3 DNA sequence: TGCAGCGCATCGGCTAGCGGGGGCCGGAGGTGGGAGACCCAGTACTTC.

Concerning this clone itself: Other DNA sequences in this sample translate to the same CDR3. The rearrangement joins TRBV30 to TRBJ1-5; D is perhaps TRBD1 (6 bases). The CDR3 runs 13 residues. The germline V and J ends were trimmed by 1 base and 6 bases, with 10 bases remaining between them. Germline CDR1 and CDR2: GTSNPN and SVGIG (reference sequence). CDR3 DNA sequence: TGTGCCTGGAGTGGGGGAGGGGGTCAGCCCCAGCATTTT. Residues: CAWSGGGGQPQHF.

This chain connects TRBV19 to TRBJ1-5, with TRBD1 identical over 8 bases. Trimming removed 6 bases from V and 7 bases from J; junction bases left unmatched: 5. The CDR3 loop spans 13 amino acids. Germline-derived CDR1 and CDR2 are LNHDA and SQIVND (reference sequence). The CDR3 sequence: CASRTGDRQPQHF. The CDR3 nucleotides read TGTGCCAGTAGAACAGGGGACAGGCAGCCCCAGCATTTT.

CDR3 sequence reads: CAWSTGTAVSQPQHF. DNA for the CDR3: TGTGCCTGGAGCACTGGGACAGCCGTCAGCCAGCCCCAGCATTTT. V is TRBV30 and J is TRBJ1-5, with TRBD1 identical over 7 bases. CDR1 is GTSNPN and CDR2 is SVGIG in the germline V gene (reference sequence). The CDR3 sequence is 15 residues long. V dropped 3 bases and J dropped 7; count of bases not matched to a gene: 12. The whole variable domain, remainder taken from reference TRBV30 and TRBJ1-5, is SQTIHQWPATLVQPVGSPLSLECTVEGTSNPNLYWYRQAAGRGLQLLFYSVGIGQISSEVPQNLSASRPQDRQFILSSKKLLLSDSGFYLCAWSTGTAVSQPQHFGDGTRLSIL.

The CDR3 nucleotides read TGTGCCAGCAGTCCAGGGGGCTATGGCTACACCTTC. It specifies CASSPGGYGYTF. The chain has TRBV6-2 or TRBV6-3 and TRBJ1-2; 7 nucleotides align to TRBD1. The junction had 1 base not matched to a gene; V was cut back by 5 bases and J by 4 bases. CDR1 and CDR2 (germline): MNHEY, SVGEGT. CDR3 length: 12 amino acids.

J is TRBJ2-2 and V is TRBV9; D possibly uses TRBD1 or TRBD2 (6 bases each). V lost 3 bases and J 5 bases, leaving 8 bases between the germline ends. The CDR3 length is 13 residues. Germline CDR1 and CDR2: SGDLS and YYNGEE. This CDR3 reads CASSEGGTGELFF. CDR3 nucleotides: TGTGCCAGCAGCGAAGGGGGGACCGGGGAGCTGTTTTTT.

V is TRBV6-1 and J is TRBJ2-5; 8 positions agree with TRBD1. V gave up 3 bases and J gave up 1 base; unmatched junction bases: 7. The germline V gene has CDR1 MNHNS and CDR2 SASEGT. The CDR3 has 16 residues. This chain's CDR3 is CASSDPAGGSQETQYF. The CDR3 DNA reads TGTGCCAGCAGTGATCCGGCAGGGGGCAGCCAAGAGACCCAGTACTTC.

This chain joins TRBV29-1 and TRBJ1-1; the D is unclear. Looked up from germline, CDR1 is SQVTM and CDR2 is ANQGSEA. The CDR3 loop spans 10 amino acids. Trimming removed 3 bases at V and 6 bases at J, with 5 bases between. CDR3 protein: CSVDSAEAFF. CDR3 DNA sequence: TGCAGCGTTGATTCGGCTGAAGCTTTCTTT.

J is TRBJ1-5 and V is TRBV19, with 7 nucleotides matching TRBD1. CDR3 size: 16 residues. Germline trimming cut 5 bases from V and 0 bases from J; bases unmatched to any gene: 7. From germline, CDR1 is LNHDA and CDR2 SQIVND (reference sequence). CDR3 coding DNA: TGTGCCAGTAGTTCGCAGGGGGTAGGTAGCAATCAGCCCCAGCATTTT. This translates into CASSSQGVGSNQPQHF. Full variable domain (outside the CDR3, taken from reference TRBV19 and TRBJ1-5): DGGITQSPKYLFRKEGQNVTLSCEQNLNHDAMYWYRQDPGQGLRLIYYSQIVNDFQKGDIAEGYSVSREKKESFPLTVTSAQKNPTAFYLCASSSQGVGSNQPQHFGDGTRLSIL.

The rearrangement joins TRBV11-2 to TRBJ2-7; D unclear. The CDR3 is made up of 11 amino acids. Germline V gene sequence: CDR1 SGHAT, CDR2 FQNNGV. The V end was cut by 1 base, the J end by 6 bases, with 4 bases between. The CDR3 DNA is TGTGCCAGCAGCTTAGGTCCCGAGCAGTACTTC. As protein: CASSLGPEQYF.

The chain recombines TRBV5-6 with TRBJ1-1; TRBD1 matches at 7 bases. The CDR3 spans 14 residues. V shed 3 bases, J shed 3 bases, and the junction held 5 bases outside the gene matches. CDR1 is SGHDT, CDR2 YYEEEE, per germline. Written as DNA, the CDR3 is TGTGCCAGCAGCTCCGACAGGGCGGACACTGAAGCTTTCTTT. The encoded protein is CASSSDRADTEAFF.

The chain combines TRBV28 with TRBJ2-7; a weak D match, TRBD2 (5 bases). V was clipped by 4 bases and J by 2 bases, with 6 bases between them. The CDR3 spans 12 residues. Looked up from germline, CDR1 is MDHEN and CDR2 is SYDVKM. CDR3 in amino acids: CASSSGTYEQYF. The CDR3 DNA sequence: TGTGCCAGCAGTTCCGGGACCTACGAGCAGTACTTC.

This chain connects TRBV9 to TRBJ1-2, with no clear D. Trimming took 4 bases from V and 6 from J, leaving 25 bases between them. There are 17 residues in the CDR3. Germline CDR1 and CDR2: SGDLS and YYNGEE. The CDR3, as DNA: TGTGCCAGCAGCCGAGACCACACACGGAGTGGCGCTCATGGCTACACCTTC. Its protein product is CASSRDHTRSGAHGYTF.

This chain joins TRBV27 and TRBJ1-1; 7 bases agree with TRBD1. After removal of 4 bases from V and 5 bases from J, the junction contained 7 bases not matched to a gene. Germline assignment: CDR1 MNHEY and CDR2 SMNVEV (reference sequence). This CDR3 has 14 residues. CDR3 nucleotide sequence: TGTGCCAGCAGTTATCTACCCAGGGGGACTGAAGCTTTCTTT. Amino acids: CASSYLPRGTEAFF.

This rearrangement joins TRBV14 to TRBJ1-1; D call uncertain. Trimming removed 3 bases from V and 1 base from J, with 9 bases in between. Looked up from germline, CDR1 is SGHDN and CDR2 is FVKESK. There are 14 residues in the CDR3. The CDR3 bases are TGTGCCAGCAGCCAGCTTGCAGCGAACACTGAAGCTTTCTTT. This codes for CASSQLAANTEAFF.

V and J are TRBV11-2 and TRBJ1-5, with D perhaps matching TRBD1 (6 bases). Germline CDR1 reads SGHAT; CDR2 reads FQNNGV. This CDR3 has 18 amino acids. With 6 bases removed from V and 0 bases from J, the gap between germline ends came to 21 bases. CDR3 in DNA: TGTGCCAGCAGGAGTCAGGGGCCTAAATCTTATAGCAATCAGCCCCAGCATTTT. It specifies CASRSQGPKSYSNQPQHF.